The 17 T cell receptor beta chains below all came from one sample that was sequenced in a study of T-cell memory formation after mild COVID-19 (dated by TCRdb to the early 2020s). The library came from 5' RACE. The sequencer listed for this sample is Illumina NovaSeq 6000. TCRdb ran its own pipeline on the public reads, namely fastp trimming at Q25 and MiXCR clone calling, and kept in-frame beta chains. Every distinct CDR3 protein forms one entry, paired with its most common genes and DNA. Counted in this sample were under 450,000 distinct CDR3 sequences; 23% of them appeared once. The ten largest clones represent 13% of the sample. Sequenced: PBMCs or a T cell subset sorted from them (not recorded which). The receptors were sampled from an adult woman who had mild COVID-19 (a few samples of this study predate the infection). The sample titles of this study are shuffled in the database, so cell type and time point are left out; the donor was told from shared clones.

CDR3 coding DNA: TGTGCCAGCAGGCTGGGAGGAGGCGTCAGAGGAGAGACCCAGTACTTC. Protein: CASRLGGGVRGETQYF. The rearrangement uses TRBV6-8 and TRBJ2-5; tentative D call: TRBD2 (6 bases). CDR1 and CDR2 (germline): MNHGY, SAAAGT. This CDR3 spans 16 amino acids. Between the trimmed V and J ends, which lost 6 bases and 4 bases, there was a span of 21 bases.

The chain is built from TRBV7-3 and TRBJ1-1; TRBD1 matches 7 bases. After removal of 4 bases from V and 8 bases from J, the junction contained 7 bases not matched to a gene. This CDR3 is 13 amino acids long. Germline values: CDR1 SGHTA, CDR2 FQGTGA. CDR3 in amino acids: CASSSGGVSEAFF. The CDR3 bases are TGTGCCAGCAGCTCAGGGGGTGTCTCCGAAGCTTTCTTT.

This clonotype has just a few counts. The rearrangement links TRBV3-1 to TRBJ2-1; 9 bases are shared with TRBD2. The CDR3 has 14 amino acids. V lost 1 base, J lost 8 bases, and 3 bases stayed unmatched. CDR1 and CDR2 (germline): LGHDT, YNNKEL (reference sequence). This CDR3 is CASSQASGNYEQFF. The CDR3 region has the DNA TGTGCCAGCAGCCAAGCTAGCGGGAATTATGAGCAGTTCTTC.

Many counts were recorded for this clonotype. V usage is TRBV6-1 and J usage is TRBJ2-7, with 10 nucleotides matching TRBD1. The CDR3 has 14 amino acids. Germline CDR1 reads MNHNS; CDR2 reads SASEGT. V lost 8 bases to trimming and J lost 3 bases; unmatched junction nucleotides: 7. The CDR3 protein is CASRRDRGLYEQYF. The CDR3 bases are TGTGCCAGCCGACGGGACAGGGGACTCTACGAGCAGTACTTC.

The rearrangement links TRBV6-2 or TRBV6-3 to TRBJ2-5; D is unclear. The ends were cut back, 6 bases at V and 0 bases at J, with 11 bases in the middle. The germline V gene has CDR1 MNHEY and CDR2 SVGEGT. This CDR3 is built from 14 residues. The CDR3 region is CASRPFRNQETQYF. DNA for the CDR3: TGTGCCAGCAGACCCTTCCGAAACCAAGAGACCCAGTACTTC.

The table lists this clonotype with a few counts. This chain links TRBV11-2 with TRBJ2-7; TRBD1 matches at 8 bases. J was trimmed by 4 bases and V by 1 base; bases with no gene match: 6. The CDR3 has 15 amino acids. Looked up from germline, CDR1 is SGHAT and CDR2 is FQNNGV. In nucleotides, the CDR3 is TGTGCCAGCAGCTTAGGCGGGGACAGGTGGTACGAGCAGTACTTC. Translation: CASSLGGDRWYEQYF.

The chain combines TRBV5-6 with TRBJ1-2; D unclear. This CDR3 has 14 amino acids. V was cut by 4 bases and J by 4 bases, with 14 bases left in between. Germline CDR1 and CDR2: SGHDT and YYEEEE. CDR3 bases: TGTGCCAGCAGCCAACTACTGCAGCGCTATGGCTACACCTTC. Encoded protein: CASSQLLQRYGYTF.

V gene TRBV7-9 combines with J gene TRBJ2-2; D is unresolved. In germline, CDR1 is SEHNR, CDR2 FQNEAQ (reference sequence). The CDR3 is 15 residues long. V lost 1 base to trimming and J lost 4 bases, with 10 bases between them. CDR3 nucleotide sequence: TGTGCCAGCAGCTTAGACGTCGTGGGCACCGGGGAGCTGTTTTTT. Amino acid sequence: CASSLDVVGTGELFF. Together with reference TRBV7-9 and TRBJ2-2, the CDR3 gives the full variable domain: DTGVSQNPRHKITKRGQNVTFRCDPISEHNRLYWYRQTLGQGPEFLTYFQNEAQLEKSRLLSDRFSAERPKGSFSTLEIQRTEQGDSAMYLCASSLDVVGTGELFFGEGSRLTVL.

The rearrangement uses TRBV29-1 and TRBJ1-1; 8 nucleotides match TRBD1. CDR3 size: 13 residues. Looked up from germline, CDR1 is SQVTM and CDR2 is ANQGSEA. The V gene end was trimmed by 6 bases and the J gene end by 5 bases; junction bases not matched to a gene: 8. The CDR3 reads CSVTRGQGTEAFF. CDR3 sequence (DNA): TGCAGCGTGACCAGGGGGCAGGGGACTGAAGCTTTCTTT.

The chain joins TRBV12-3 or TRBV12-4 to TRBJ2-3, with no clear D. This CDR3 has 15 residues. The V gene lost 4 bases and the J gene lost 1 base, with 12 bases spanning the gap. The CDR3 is CASSWASLRTDTQYF. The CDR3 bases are TGTGCCAGCAGTTGGGCCAGCCTGCGCACAGATACGCAGTATTTT.

The CDR3 nucleotides read TGCGCCAGCAGCTTGTATCCCAGCGCGGGCACAGATACGCAGTATTTT. It codes for CASSLYPSAGTDTQYF. This chain connects TRBV5-1 to TRBJ2-3; D remains unclear. This CDR3 has 16 amino acids. V was clipped by 1 base and J by 1 base, with 13 bases between them. Germline assignment: CDR1 SGHRS and CDR2 YFSETQ.

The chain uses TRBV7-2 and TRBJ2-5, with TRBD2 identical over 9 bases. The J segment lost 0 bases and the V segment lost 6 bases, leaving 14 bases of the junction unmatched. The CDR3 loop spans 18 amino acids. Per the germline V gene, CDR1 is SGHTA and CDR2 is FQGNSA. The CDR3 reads CASRARGAGGLYQETQYF. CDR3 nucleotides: TGTGCCAGCAGAGCCCGTGGAGCGGGAGGCCTGTACCAAGAGACCCAGTACTTC. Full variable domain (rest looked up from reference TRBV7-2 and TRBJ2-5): GAGVSQSPSNKVTEKGKDVELRCDPISGHTALYWYRQSLGQGLEFLIYFQGNSAPDKSGLPSDRFSAERTGGSVSTLTIQRTQQEDSAVYLCASRARGAGGLYQETQYFGPGTRLLVL.

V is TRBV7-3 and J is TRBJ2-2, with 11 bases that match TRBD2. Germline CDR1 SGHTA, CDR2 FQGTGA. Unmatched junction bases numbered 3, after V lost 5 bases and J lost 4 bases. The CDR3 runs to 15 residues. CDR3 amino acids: CASSLSGGATGELFF. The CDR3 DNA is TGTGCCAGCAGCCTTAGCGGGGGGGCCACCGGGGAGCTGTTTTTT.

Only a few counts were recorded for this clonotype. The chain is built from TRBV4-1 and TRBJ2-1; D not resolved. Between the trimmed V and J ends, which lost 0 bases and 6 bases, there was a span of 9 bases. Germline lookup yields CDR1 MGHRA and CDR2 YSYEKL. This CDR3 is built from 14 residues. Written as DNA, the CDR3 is TGCGCCAGCAGCCAAGATGGGCGGCCCAATGAGCAGTTCTTC. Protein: CASSQDGRPNEQFF.

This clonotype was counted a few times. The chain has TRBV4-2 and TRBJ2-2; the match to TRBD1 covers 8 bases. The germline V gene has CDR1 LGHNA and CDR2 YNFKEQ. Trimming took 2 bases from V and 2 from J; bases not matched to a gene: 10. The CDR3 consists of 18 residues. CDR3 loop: CASSQPGQVDVNTGELFF. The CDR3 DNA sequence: TGTGCCAGCAGCCAACCGGGACAGGTGGACGTAAACACCGGGGAGCTGTTTTTT.

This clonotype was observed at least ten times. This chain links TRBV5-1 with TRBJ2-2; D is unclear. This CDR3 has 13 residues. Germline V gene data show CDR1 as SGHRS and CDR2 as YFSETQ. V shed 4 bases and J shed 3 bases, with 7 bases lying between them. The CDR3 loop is CASSVGDTGELFF. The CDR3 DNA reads TGCGCCAGCAGCGTAGGAGACACCGGGGAGCTGTTTTTT.

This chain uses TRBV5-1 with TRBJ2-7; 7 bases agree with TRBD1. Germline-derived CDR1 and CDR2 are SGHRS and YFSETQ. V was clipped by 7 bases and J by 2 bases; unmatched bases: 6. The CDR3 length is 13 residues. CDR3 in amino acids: CASSGTAPYEQYF. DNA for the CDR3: TGCGCCAGCTCCGGGACAGCTCCCTACGAGCAGTACTTC. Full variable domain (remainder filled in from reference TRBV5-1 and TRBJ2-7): KAGVTQTPRYLIKTRGQQVTLSCSPISGHRSVSWYQQTPGQGLQFLFEYFSETQRNKGNFPGRFSGRQFSNSRSEMNVSTLELGDSALYLCASSGTAPYEQYFGPGTRLTVT.